Below, 24 T cell receptor beta chains from the same sample are listed, as sequenced in a study of T cell responses to AZD1222 COVID-19 vaccine. Generated by immunoSEQ multiplex PCR, the TCRdb table keeps only in-frame clones and is missing some. The sample contains roughly 99,000 clones, approximately 90% of which appear only once. This specimen was peripheral blood, taken on day 0 of AZD1222 vaccination. The origin of the receptors is an adult in good health.

V and J are TRBV10-2 and TRBJ2-3, with 9 bases lining up with TRBD1. This CDR3 contains 12 residues. Per germline, CDR1 WSHSY and CDR2 SAAADI. J was trimmed by 10 bases and V by 4 bases; bases with no gene match: 3. The CDR3 bases are TGCGCCAGCAGTGGGGACAGGGTCGCGCAGTATTTT. It specifies CASSGDRVAQYF.

The rearrangement joins TRBV13 to TRBJ1-2; D uncertain. This CDR3 comprises 15 residues. CDR1 and CDR2 (germline): PRHDT, FYEKMQ (reference sequence). Trimming shortened V by 0 bases and J by 1 base, and 9 bases separated the two germline ends. The CDR3 sequence is CASSLGQLFNYGYTF. DNA of the CDR3: TGTGCCAGCAGCTTAGGACAGCTATTTAACTATGGCTACACCTTC.

The V call is TRBV4-2, the J call TRBJ1-2; 8 positions match TRBD1. Germline lookup yields CDR1 LGHNA and CDR2 YNFKEQ. The CDR3 totals 16 residues. The ends lost 0 bases at V and 6 bases at J; junction bases unmatched: 9. CDR3 in amino acids: CASSQESRQGIHGYTF. The DNA of the CDR3 is TGTGCCAGCAGCCAAGAGAGTAGACAGGGGATCCATGGCTACACCTTC.

The chain employs TRBV27 and TRBJ1-5; D possibly corresponds to TRBD1 (5 bases). This CDR3 is 14 amino acids long. Germline values: CDR1 MNHEY, CDR2 SMNVEV (reference sequence). V was clipped by 6 bases and J by 6 bases, with 15 bases between them. CDR3: CASSQQGGGQPQHF. CDR3 coding DNA: TGTGCCAGCAGCCAACAAGGTGGGGGTCAGCCCCAGCATTTT.

This clone turned up a few times. The chain joins TRBV5-4 to TRBJ2-7; 8 bases align to TRBD1. J lost 5 bases, V lost 4 bases, and 17 bases had no gene match. The V gene's germline CDR1 is SGHNT and CDR2 YYREEE (reference sequence). This CDR3 contains 17 residues. CDR3 DNA sequence: TGTGCCAGCAGCCCGATAGGACAGGGTATTAATTCCGACGAGCAGTACTTC. The encoded protein is CASSPIGQGINSDEQYF.

Turning to this clone: The same CDR3 arises from other DNA sequences in this sample as well. The chain combines TRBV5-4 with TRBJ1-4; 8 nucleotides agree with TRBD1. The trim removed 2 bases at V and 3 bases at J, leaving 0 bases unmatched. Germline-derived CDR1 and CDR2 are SGHNT and YYREEE (reference sequence). This CDR3 contains 14 residues. The CDR3 bases are TGTGCCAGCAGCTTACAGGGGGCTAATGAAAAACTGTTTTTT. Amino acids: CASSLQGANEKLFF.

The table lists this clone with a count of one. The chain joins TRBV6-5 to TRBJ1-2, with TRBD1 matching over 9 bases. The germline V gene encodes CDR1 MNHEY and CDR2 SVGAGI. The CDR3 extends over 14 amino acids. The V segment lost 5 bases and the J segment 8 bases; nucleotides outside the gene matches: 9. The CDR3: CASSPQGTGKGYTF. The CDR3 DNA reads TGTGCCAGCAGTCCCCAGGGGACAGGGAAAGGCTACACCTTC.

The rearrangement uses TRBV12-3 or TRBV12-4 and TRBJ2-3; D remains unclear. This CDR3 has 12 amino acids. V was trimmed by 1 base and J by 9 bases, leaving 8 bases between them. The CDR3 reads CASSLGIGTQYF. CDR3 bases: TGTGCCAGCAGTTTAGGGATTGGAACGCAGTATTTT.

This clone was picked up a small number of times. V usage is TRBV27 and J usage is TRBJ1-2; unclear D gene. CDR1 is MNHEY, CDR2 SMNVEV, per germline (reference sequence). V dropped 2 bases and J dropped 2 bases, with 9 bases sitting between them. This CDR3 region has 14 residues. The CDR3 region has the DNA TGTGCCAGCAGTTTAAGTACAGAGAACTATGGCTACACCTTC. Translating gives CASSLSTENYGYTF.

In this sample, this clone turned up once. The chain has TRBV9 and TRBJ1-5; 9 bases fit TRBD1. This CDR3 is 15 amino acids long. The junction had 4 bases not matched to a gene; V was cut back by 4 bases and J by 2 bases. Germline lookup yields CDR1 SGDLS and CDR2 YYNGEE. CDR3 loop: CASSTGQGGNQPQHF. The CDR3 DNA is TGTGCCAGCAGCACGGGACAGGGTGGCAATCAGCCCCAGCATTTT.

The sample holds one count of this clone. This chain connects TRBV10-3 to TRBJ1-2; tentatively, D is TRBD1 (5 bases). Trimming cost V 7 bases and J 6 bases, with 21 bases left between them. CDR3 length: 15 amino acids. Germline V gene sequence: CDR1 ENHRY, CDR2 SYGVKD. This CDR3 reads CAIKGTPHVQDGYTF. Here the CDR3 DNA reads TGTGCCATCAAAGGGACTCCTCATGTACAGGATGGCTACACCTTC.

The genes are TRBV5-1 and TRBJ2-5; 10 bases agree with TRBD1. This CDR3 comprises 15 residues. CDR1 SGHRS and CDR2 YFSETQ come from the germline V gene. Trimming removed 0 bases from V and 3 bases from J; junction bases left unmatched: 2. CDR3 DNA sequence: TGCGCCAGCAGCTTGGCCGGGACAGGGGAAGAGACCCAGTACTTC. Translating gives CASSLAGTGEETQYF.

This clone has just one count. The chain links TRBV30 to TRBJ2-3; tentative D call: TRBD1 (6 bases). Trimming stripped 3 bases from V and 3 bases from J, with 16 bases between. The CDR3 extends over 15 amino acids. Germline lookup yields CDR1 GTSNPN and CDR2 SVGIG (reference sequence). This chain's CDR3 is CAWSAGAKNTDTQYF. CDR3 coding DNA: TGTGCCTGGAGCGCAGGGGCAAAAAATACAGATACGCAGTATTTT.

This clone was recorded once. J is TRBJ2-1 and V is TRBV19; 9 positions match TRBD1. The trim removed 10 bases at V and 6 bases at J, leaving 13 bases unmatched. The germline CDR1 and CDR2 sequences are LNHDA and SQIVND (reference sequence). This CDR3 is 15 amino acids long. The CDR3 region is CATSSPGQGRNEQFF. The CDR3 DNA follows: TGTGCCACCTCCTCCCCGGGACAGGGTCGCAATGAGCAGTTCTTC. The full variable domain, rest sourced from reference TRBV19 and TRBJ2-1, is DGGITQSPKYLFRKEGQNVTLSCEQNLNHDAMYWYRQDPGQGLRLIYYSQIVNDFQKGDIAEGYSVSREKKESFPLTVTSAQKNPTAFYLCATSSPGQGRNEQFFGPGTRLTVL.

This clone occurred a few times. The V gene is TRBV7-8, the J gene TRBJ1-6, with D hard to call. The CDR3 loop spans 13 amino acids. Looked up from germline, CDR1 is SGHVS and CDR2 is FQNEAQ. With 5 bases removed from V and 10 bases from J, the gap between germline ends came to 12 bases. For the CDR3, the DNA is TGTGCCAGCAGCAAAGGAGGAAAGTCACCCCTCCACTTT. Its protein product is CASSKGGKSPLHF.

The gene calls are TRBV5-1 and TRBJ2-3, with TRBD2 identical over 13 bases. V shed 0 bases and J 4 bases; nucleotides not matched to a gene: 5. The CDR3 loop spans 17 amino acids. The germline CDR1 and CDR2 sequences are SGHRS and YFSETQ. As DNA, the CDR3 is TGCGCCAGCAGCTTGGTCGGACTAGCGGGAGTCCCAGATACGCAGTATTTT. It codes for CASSLVGLAGVPDTQYF.

V and J are TRBV15 and TRBJ2-1; 14 positions match TRBD2. J lost 8 bases, V lost 3 bases, and 3 bases had no gene match. There are 15 residues in the CDR3. Looked up from germline, CDR1 is LNHNV and CDR2 is YYDKDF (reference sequence). The CDR3 loop reads CATSRGLAGVDEQFF. The CDR3 region has the DNA TGTGCCACCAGCAGGGGACTAGCGGGAGTCGATGAGCAGTTCTTC.

The V call is TRBV28, the J call TRBJ1-5; 9 bases align to TRBD1. This CDR3 spans 16 amino acids. CDR1 is MDHEN, CDR2 SYDVKM, per germline. The ends lost 0 bases at V and 6 bases at J; junction bases unmatched: 6. The CDR3 loop is CASSLWWGQGAQPQHF. The CDR3 coding sequence is TGTGCCAGCAGTTTATGGTGGGGACAGGGCGCTCAGCCCCAGCATTTT. Together with reference TRBV28 and TRBJ1-5, the CDR3 gives the full variable domain: DVKVTQSSRYLVKRTGEKVFLECVQDMDHENMFWYRQDPGLGLRLIYFSYDVKMKEKGDIPEGYSVSREKKERFSLILESASTNQTSMYLCASSLWWGQGAQPQHFGDGTRLSIL.

The rearrangement uses TRBV18 and TRBJ2-5; D unclear. V lost 2 bases and J 5 bases, leaving 12 bases between the germline ends. CDR3 length equals 14 residues. Germline CDR1 is KGHSH and CDR2 is LQKENI. The CDR3 region has the DNA TGTGCCAGCTCACCAAGGCGCCTCGCGGAGACCCAGTACTTC. This codes for CASSPRRLAETQYF. Complete variable domain (other parts from reference TRBV18 and TRBJ2-5): NAGVMQNPRHLVRRRGQEARLRCSPMKGHSHVYWYRQLPEEGLKFMVYLQKENIIDESGMPKERFSAEFPKEGPSILRIQQVVRGDSAAYFCASSPRRLAETQYFGPGTRLLVL.

The chain uses TRBV28 and TRBJ1-4; TRBD1 is a possible D gene (5 bases). Looked up from germline, CDR1 is MDHEN and CDR2 is SYDVKM. Deletions cut 6 bases from V and 8 bases from J, with 16 bases between. The CDR3 length is 14 residues. CDR3 sequence reads: CASSSPAGREKLFF. CDR3 DNA: TGTGCCAGCAGCTCCCCTGCAGGGAGGGAAAAACTGTTTTTT. Variable domain in full (rest from reference TRBV28 and TRBJ1-4): DVKVTQSSRYLVKRTGEKVFLECVQDMDHENMFWYRQDPGLGLRLIYFSYDVKMKEKGDIPEGYSVSREKKERFSLILESASTNQTSMYLCASSSPAGREKLFFGSGTQLSVL.

V is TRBV19 and J is TRBJ1-4, with D unresolved. Trimming took off 6 bases at V and 0 bases at J, with 14 bases between the two ends. CDR3 size: 16 residues. Germline CDR1 is LNHDA and CDR2 is SQIVND (reference sequence). CDR3 DNA: TGTGCCAGTAGCCCTCGCAGGCCCGCAACTAATGAAAAACTGTTTTTT. Its translation: CASSPRRPATNEKLFF.

The gene calls are TRBV5-8 and TRBJ1-5; 8 nucleotides align to TRBD1. There are 15 residues in the CDR3. J was trimmed by 6 bases and V by 4 bases; bases with no gene match: 9. CDR1 SGHTS and CDR2 YDEGEE come from the germline V gene. Here the CDR3 DNA reads TGTGCCAGCAGCCCCCGGACAGGGAGCGTTCAGCCCCAGCATTTT. Translating gives CASSPRTGSVQPQHF.

This clone was recorded only once. The rearrangement links TRBV24-1 to TRBJ1-2, with 8 bases lining up with TRBD1. Germline assignment: CDR1 KGHDR and CDR2 SFDVKD. This CDR3 contains 14 residues. V dropped 4 bases and J dropped 6; count of bases not matched to a gene: 6. The CDR3 reads CATSDRPGGHGYTF. In nucleotides, the CDR3 is TGTGCCACCAGTGACCGGCCAGGGGGCCATGGCTACACCTTC.

The rearrangement uses TRBV9 and TRBJ1-1; D ambiguous. Germline V gene data show CDR1 as SGDLS and CDR2 as YYNGEE. V lost 0 bases and J lost 2, with 8 bases in between. The CDR3 length is 14 residues. The CDR3: CASSVAGSNTEAFF. Here the CDR3 DNA reads TGTGCCAGCAGCGTAGCCGGCAGTAACACTGAAGCTTTCTTT.